The next 24 T cell receptor beta chains were all read from a single sample in a study of regulatory T cells in long-lasting Graves disease (dated by TCRdb to about 2021). Libraries were made using multiplex PCR. Instrument used: Illumina HiSeq 4000. CDR3 regions were amplified by Arm-PCR with iRepertoire HTBI primers to construct TCR beta libraries. TCRdb reanalyzed the raw reads on its own, using fastp at Q25 for trimming and MiXCR for clone calling, and kept in-frame beta chains. Each entry merges the rows of one CDR3 protein and shows their most common DNA and genes. Within this sample are approximately 540,000 distinct CDR3 sequences, with 9.5% to 15% of them counted one time only. The ten biggest clones cover about 8.9% of the sample. What this sample's time point label stands for: newly diagnosed GD, antithyroid drugs for less than 3 months. For both TCR sequencing and RNA sequencing, RNA was extracted from PBMCs in TRIzol.

The data also belong to a second study, concerning T cells in Graves' hyperthyroidism and ophthalmopathy.

Sequenced material: peripheral blood mononuclear cells (PBMCs), taken at new diagnosis, from a patient treated with antithyroid drugs. The receptors were sampled from a woman younger than 45 with Graves disease. Donor details come from another sample of the same person, matched by shared clones.

This clonotype has at least ten counts. The chain is built from TRBV28 and TRBJ1-1, with D possibly TRBD1 on 5 matching bases. Germline assignment: CDR1 MDHEN and CDR2 SYDVKM. The CDR3 covers 12 residues. Trimming cost V 6 bases and J 5 bases, with 10 bases left between them. CDR3 sequence reads: CASRETVTEAFF. The CDR3 DNA reads as TGTGCCAGCAGGGAGACAGTTACTGAAGCTTTCTTT.

In its sample, this clonotype was seen many times. The J gene is TRBJ2-3, the V gene TRBV24-1; 7 positions agree with TRBD2. The CDR3 totals 14 residues. Germline V gene sequence: CDR1 KGHDR, CDR2 SFDVKD. After removal of 5 bases from V and 4 bases from J, the junction contained 5 bases not matched to a gene. The CDR3: CATSGGGWADTQYF. The CDR3 DNA reads TGTGCCACCAGTGGCGGGGGTTGGGCAGATACGCAGTATTTT.

This clonotype was detected ten times or more. J is TRBJ2-1 and V is TRBV2; 12 bases fit TRBD2. This CDR3 comprises 15 residues. With V trimmed by 5 bases and J by 7 bases, 6 bases remained unmatched. Germline CDR1 reads SNHLY; CDR2 reads FYNNEI. CDR3 sequence: CASSRRLAGVNEQFF. CDR3 nucleotide sequence: TGTGCCAGCAGTCGAAGACTAGCGGGAGTAAATGAGCAGTTCTTC.

Regarding this clonotype: A read error is likely here: a far larger clone is one base away. It is likely a read error, because the conserved phenylalanine at the end of the CDR3 is missing. The chain recombines TRBV2 with TRBJ2-6; D unresolved. The CDR3 loop spans 14 amino acids. The V end lost 6 bases, the J end lost 1 base, and 7 bases lay between the germline ends. Germline values: CDR1 SNHLY, CDR2 FYNNEI. CDR3 bases: TGTGCCAGCAGCTTAGGATCTGGGGCCAACGTCCTGACTTAC. This translates into CASSLGSGANVLTY.

This clonotype was recorded many times. The V gene is TRBV27, the J gene TRBJ2-2; the match to TRBD2 covers 12 bases. This CDR3 contains 16 residues. V gave up 8 bases and J gave up 6 bases; unmatched junction bases: 10. CDR1 and CDR2 (germline): MNHEY, SMNVEV (reference sequence). The CDR3 sequence is CASGRRLAGASGELFF. CDR3 DNA sequence: TGTGCCAGCGGGCGTAGACTAGCGGGAGCTTCCGGGGAGCTGTTTTTT.

V and J are TRBV6-2 or TRBV6-3 and TRBJ1-5, with D maybe TRBD1 (6 bases). V lost 7 bases, J lost 1 base, and 17 bases lay in between. The V gene's germline CDR1 is MNHEY and CDR2 SVGEGT. The length of the CDR3 is 16 residues. The CDR3 loop reads CASMRGRGQSNQPQHF. CDR3 bases: TGTGCCAGCATGCGGGGTAGAGGACAGAGCAATCAGCCCCAGCATTTT.

At least ten counts were recorded for this clonotype. This chain joins TRBV27 and TRBJ1-2; D remains unclear. CDR3 size: 13 residues. The germline CDR1 and CDR2 sequences are MNHEY and SMNVEV (reference sequence). The V and J ends lost 4 bases and 4 bases respectively, with 10 bases between them. DNA for the CDR3: TGTGCCAGCAGTTCCCAGAACGGCTATGGCTACACCTTC. Protein: CASSSQNGYGYTF.

This clonotype came up many times. V and J are TRBV12-3 or TRBV12-4 and TRBJ2-3, with D possibly being TRBD2 (5 bases). This CDR3 is built from 18 residues. Between the trimmed V and J ends, which lost 3 bases and 3 bases, there was a span of 22 bases. The chain's CDR3 is CASSFEGPGFKRTDTQYF. The CDR3 coding sequence is TGTGCCAGCAGTTTTGAGGGCCCCGGGTTCAAGAGGACAGATACGCAGTATTTT.

At least ten counts were recorded for this clonotype. The chain joins TRBV20-1 to TRBJ1-2, with D perhaps TRBD1 (6 bases). Germline CDR1 is DFQATT and CDR2 is SNEGSKA (reference sequence). This CDR3 has 13 amino acids. V lost 5 bases to trimming and J lost 4 bases, with 14 bases between them. The chain's CDR3 is CSAPQDSLYGYTF. DNA of the CDR3: TGCAGTGCTCCCCAGGACAGCCTCTATGGCTACACCTTC.

This clonotype was counted many times. The chain has TRBV30 and TRBJ2-3; the match to TRBD2 covers 8 bases. Germline V gives CDR1 GTSNPN, CDR2 SVGIG (reference sequence). With 2 bases clipped from V and 2 bases from J, the junction kept 6 bases outside the gene matches. This CDR3 comprises 15 residues. The CDR3 region is CAWSLPSGPTDTQYF. The DNA for the CDR3 is TGTGCCTGGAGTCTCCCTAGCGGGCCCACAGATACGCAGTATTTT.

Only a few counts were recorded for this clonotype. The chain combines TRBV11-2 with TRBJ1-2; weak D call: TRBD1 (5 bases). There are 17 residues in the CDR3. CDR1 SGHAT and CDR2 FQNNGV come from the germline V gene. V lost 0 bases, J lost 4 bases, and 18 bases lay in between. This CDR3 is CASSLDPTNRGPYGYTF. The CDR3 coding sequence is TGTGCCAGCAGCTTAGATCCGACCAACCGGGGACCCTATGGCTACACCTTC.

This clonotype has at least ten counts. This chain connects TRBV5-1 to TRBJ2-7; a possible D gene is TRBD1 (6 bases). Germline lookup yields CDR1 SGHRS and CDR2 YFSETQ. Trimming removed 5 bases from V and 3 bases from J, with 15 bases in between. The length of the CDR3 is 14 residues. DNA of the CDR3: TGCGCCAGCAGACCGGACAGCGTACTCTACGAGCAGTACTTC. Its translation is CASRPDSVLYEQYF. The variable domain in full, completed from reference TRBV5-1 and TRBJ2-7, reads KAGVTQTPRYLIKTRGQQVTLSCSPISGHRSVSWYQQTPGQGLQFLFEYFSETQRNKGNFPGRFSGRQFSNSRSEMNVSTLELGDSALYLCASRPDSVLYEQYFGPGTRLTVT.

This clonotype was found many times. The chain has TRBV5-1 and TRBJ2-7, with 11 bases identical to TRBD1. CDR3 length: 15 residues. Germline V lookup: CDR1 SGHRS, CDR2 YFSETQ. V was pared by 4 bases and J by 4 bases, with 7 bases of the junction left unmatched. The CDR3 is CASSEDRGLGYEQYF. Here the CDR3 DNA reads TGCGCCAGCAGCGAGGACAGGGGGCTAGGGTACGAGCAGTACTTC.

This clonotype was counted only a few times. CDR3 in DNA: TGTGCCAGCAGTTTTACAGGGTCTGGGGAAAAACTGTTTTTT. This translates into CASSFTGSGEKLFF. The rearrangement joins TRBV12-3 or TRBV12-4 to TRBJ1-4, with D possibly being TRBD1 (6 bases). The CDR3 length is 14 residues. The germline V and J ends were trimmed by 3 bases and 8 bases, with 13 bases remaining between them.

This chain connects TRBV7-2 to TRBJ2-2; the D call may be TRBD1 or TRBD2 (5 bases each). The length of the CDR3 is 16 residues. V lost 3 bases and J lost 1, with 12 bases in between. Germline V gives CDR1 SGHTA, CDR2 FQGNSA. The CDR3 protein is CASSFGAGLNTGELFF. CDR3 DNA: TGTGCCAGCAGCTTCGGGGCGGGTCTGAACACCGGGGAGCTGTTTTTT.

This clonotype came up many times. The chain joins TRBV10-3 to TRBJ2-7; 9 bases align to TRBD2. CDR1 is ENHRY, CDR2 SYGVKD, per germline. The CDR3 runs 15 residues. V lost 10 bases and J lost 2; bases outside the gene matches: 12. The DNA for the CDR3 is TGTGCCAGCATCCATAGCGGGAGCGCTACCTACGAGCAGTACTTC. It translates to CASIHSGSATYEQYF.

This clonotype has a count of ten or more. The V call is TRBV28, the J call TRBJ2-7, with a tentative D call TRBD1 (6 bases). Germline V gene lookup returns CDR1 MDHEN and CDR2 SYDVKM. Trimming shortened V by 6 bases and J by 6 bases, and 12 bases separated the two germline ends. This CDR3 is built from 12 residues. CDR3 sequence reads: CASRATGLEQYF. In DNA form, the CDR3 reads TGTGCCAGCAGGGCAACAGGGCTCGAGCAGTACTTC.

Comment on this clonotype: A much larger clone differs by one base, so this may be a read error. J is TRBJ1-1 and V is TRBV28, with 7 bases lining up with TRBD1. Looked up from germline, CDR1 is MDHEN and CDR2 is SYDVKM. The CDR3 loop spans 15 amino acids. With 3 bases clipped from V and 4 bases from J, the junction kept 8 bases outside the gene matches. The CDR3 DNA sequence: TGTGCCAGCAGTTTGTACAGGGGTAGGGGCACTGAAGCTTTCTTT. Residues: CASSLYRGRGTEAFF.

This clonotype was seen ten or more times. The chain is built from TRBV28 and TRBJ1-1; 7 positions agree with TRBD1. The V gene's germline CDR1 is MDHEN and CDR2 SYDVKM. The CDR3 is 14 amino acids. Trimming removed 6 bases from V and 0 bases from J; junction bases left unmatched: 4. The CDR3 loop is CASRVQGMNTEAFF. CDR3 nucleotide sequence: TGTGCCAGCAGGGTACAGGGGATGAACACTGAAGCTTTCTTT.

V and J are TRBV19 and TRBJ2-5; 13 bases match TRBD2. V was pared by 7 bases and J by 2 bases, with 4 bases of the junction left unmatched. The CDR3 spans 15 residues. The germline CDR1 and CDR2 sequences are LNHDA and SQIVND (reference sequence). CDR3 amino acids: CASMRTSGSQETQYF. CDR3 DNA: TGTGCCAGTATGAGGACTAGCGGGAGTCAAGAGACCCAGTACTTC.

This clonotype was picked up many times. This rearrangement joins TRBV3-1 to TRBJ1-5; maybe TRBD1 (5 bases). The CDR3 runs 14 residues. Germline V gives CDR1 LGHDT, CDR2 YNNKEL (reference sequence). Trimming shortened V by 0 bases and J by 9 bases, and 12 bases separated the two germline ends. The CDR3 DNA reads TGTGCCAGCAGCCAAGAAGTACGGGGGACGCCCCAGCATTTT. It specifies CASSQEVRGTPQHF.

The J gene is TRBJ2-3, the V gene TRBV4-1; TRBD2 matches at 7 bases. The length of the CDR3 is 15 residues. The V segment lost 4 bases and the J segment 4 bases; nucleotides outside the gene matches: 8. The germline gives CDR1 MGHRA, CDR2 YSYEKL. The CDR3 nucleotides are TGCGCCAGCAGCCGCGTAGGACTAGTTGCAGATACGCAGTATTTT. Protein: CASSRVGLVADTQYF.

This clonotype has ten or more counts. The rearrangement links TRBV6-2 or TRBV6-3 to TRBJ2-6; possible D gene TRBD2, 5 bases. Trimming cost V 5 bases and J 4 bases, with 12 bases left between them. The CDR3 length is 15 residues. From germline, CDR1 is MNHEY and CDR2 SVGEGT. The CDR3: CASSGPSGGANVLTF. The CDR3 DNA is TGTGCCAGCAGTGGGCCCTCGGGAGGGGCCAACGTCCTGACTTTC.

Notes on this clonotype: Since a much larger clone is just one base distant, this may be a read error. The CDR3 DNA sequence: TGTGCCATCAGTGGGAGGGGCTCTGGGGCCAACGTCCTGACTTTC. It encodes CAISGRGSGANVLTF. This chain joins TRBV10-3 and TRBJ2-6, with a tentative D call TRBD2 (6 bases). Germline CDR1 is ENHRY and CDR2 is SYGVKD. The V and J ends lost 4 bases and 0 bases respectively, with 7 bases between them. This CDR3 has 15 amino acids.